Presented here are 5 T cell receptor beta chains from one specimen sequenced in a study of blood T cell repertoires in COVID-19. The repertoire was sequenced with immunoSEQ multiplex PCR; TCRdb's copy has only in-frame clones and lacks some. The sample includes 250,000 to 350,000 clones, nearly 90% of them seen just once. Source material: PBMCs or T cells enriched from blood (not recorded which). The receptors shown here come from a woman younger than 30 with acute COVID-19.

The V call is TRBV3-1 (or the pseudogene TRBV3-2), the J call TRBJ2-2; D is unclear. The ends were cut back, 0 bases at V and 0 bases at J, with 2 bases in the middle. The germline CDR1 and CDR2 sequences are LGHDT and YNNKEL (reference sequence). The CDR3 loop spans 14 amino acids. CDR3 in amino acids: CASSQDTNTGELFF. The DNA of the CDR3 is TGTGCCAGCAGCCAAGATACGAACACCGGGGAGCTGTTTTTT.

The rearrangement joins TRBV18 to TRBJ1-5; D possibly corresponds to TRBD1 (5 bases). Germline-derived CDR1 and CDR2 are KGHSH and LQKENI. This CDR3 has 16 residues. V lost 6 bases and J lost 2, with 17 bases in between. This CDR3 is CASSLQGSGGNQPQHF. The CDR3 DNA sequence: TGTGCCAGCTCCCTTCAGGGATCTGGAGGCAATCAGCCCCAGCATTTT.

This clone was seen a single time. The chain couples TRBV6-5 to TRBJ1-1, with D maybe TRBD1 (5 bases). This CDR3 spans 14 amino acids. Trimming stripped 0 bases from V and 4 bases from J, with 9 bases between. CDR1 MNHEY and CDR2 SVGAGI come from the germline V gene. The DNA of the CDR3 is TGTGCCAGCAGTTACTCCAGGGATCTCACTGAAGCTTTCTTT. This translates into CASSYSRDLTEAFF.

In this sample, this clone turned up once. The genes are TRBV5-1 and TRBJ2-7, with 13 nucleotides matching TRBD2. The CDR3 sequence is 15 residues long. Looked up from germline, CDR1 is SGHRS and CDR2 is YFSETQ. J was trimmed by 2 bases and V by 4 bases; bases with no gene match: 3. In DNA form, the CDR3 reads TGCGCCAGCAGCGCAGGGACTAGCGGGACCTACGAGCAGTACTTC. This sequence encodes CASSAGTSGTYEQYF.

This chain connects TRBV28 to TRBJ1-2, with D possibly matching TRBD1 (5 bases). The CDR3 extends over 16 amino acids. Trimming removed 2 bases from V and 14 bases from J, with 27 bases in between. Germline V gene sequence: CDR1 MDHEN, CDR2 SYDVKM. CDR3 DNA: TGTGCCAGCAGTTTAATTTGGGAAGGGGCCCCCCTTGCGGAGACCTTC. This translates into CASSLIWEGAPLAETF.